The rows below give T cell receptor beta chains drawn from one sample of a study of blood T cells in healthy people across ages. Via MiXCR, TCRdb re-called the 5' RACE reads, giving one row per CDR3 protein. The table lists about 620,000 distinct CDR3 sequences, roughly half of them singletons, with roughly 14% in the top ten. Sequencing was performed on blood. The receptors come from a woman older than 75 in good health. CDR3s include the opening cysteine and the closing phenylalanine or tryptophan. The D gene is left open where the match is weak. Size is omitted from some rows. Given values are once, few, many or a class for expanded clones.

d_call clone_size j_call v_call cdr3_aa cdr3_nt
. . TRBJ1-4 TRBV7-9 CASSPDEKLFF TGTGCCAGCAGCCCAGATGAAAAACTGTTTTTT
TRBD2 once TRBJ2-3 TRBV13 CASSSGTSEADTQYF TGTGCCAGCAGCTCCGGGACTAGTGAGGCAGATACGCAGTATTTT
TRBD1 . TRBJ2-7 TRBV5-1 CASSGGTGSYEQYF TGCGCCAGCAGCGGGGGGACAGGATCCTACGAGCAGTACTTC
TRBD2 many TRBJ2-7 TRBV20-1 CSLIGLAGAVDEQYF TGCAGCCTGATCGGACTAGCGGGAGCTGTCGACGAGCAGTACTTC
. few TRBJ1-1 TRBV7-9 CASSLQPLFAFF TGTGCCAGCAGCCTACAGCCCTTATTCGCTTTCTTT
. . TRBJ2-7 TRBV27 CASSALRGEQYF TGTGCCAGCAGCGCCCTTAGAGGCGAGCAGTACTTC
. . TRBJ2-3 TRBV12-3/TRBV12-4 CASSSTVTDTQYF TGTGCCAGCAGTTCGACAGTCACAGATACGCAGTATTTT
. . TRBJ2-3 TRBV5-5 CASSTGNWADTQYF TGTGCCAGCAGCACAGGGAATTGGGCCGATACGCAGTATTTT
. many TRBJ2-4 TRBV5-1 CASNQGTEDIQYF TGCGCCAGCAACCAGGGTACAGAAGACATTCAGTACTTC
TRBD2 few TRBJ2-1 TRBV30 CAWSVILADSEQFF TGTGCCTGGAGTGTCATACTAGCGGATAGTGAGCAGTTCTTC
TRBD2 . TRBJ2-1 TRBV6-5 CASSYKAGGPNNEQFF TGTGCCAGCAGTTACAAGGCGGGGGGGCCGAACAATGAGCAGTTCTTC
. once TRBJ1-5 TRBV10-3 CAISESSWPQHF TGTGCCATCAGTGAGTCGAGTTGGCCCCAGCATTTT
TRBD2 . TRBJ2-5 TRBV24-1 CATSDPMTSGRGNEQYF TGTGCCACCAGTGATCCAATGACTAGCGGGAGGGGCAATGAGCAGTACTTC
. . TRBJ2-5 TRBV5-1 CASSATGLRGETQYF TGCGCCAGCAGCGCTACCGGACTGAGGGGAGAGACCCAGTACTTC
. once TRBJ1-5 TRBV19 CASSTQIQDQPQHF TGTGCCAGTAGTACCCAGATACAGGATCAGCCCCAGCATTTT
TRBD2 once TRBJ2-5 TRBV27 CASSSGLAGAKETQYF TGTGCCAGCAGTTCAGGACTAGCGGGGGCCAAAGAGACCCAGTACTTC
. . TRBJ2-6 TRBV20-1 CSARALPVGLTSGANVLTF TGCAGTGCTAGGGCTCTTCCGGTGGGACTGACCTCTGGGGCCAACGTCCTGACTTTC
. . TRBJ1-3 TRBV25-1 CASSEEQGENTIYF TGTGCCAGCAGTGAAGAACAGGGCGAAAACACCATATATTTT
TRBD2 . TRBJ2-2 TRBV24-1 CATSDRGLAGFGTGELFF TGTGCCACCAGTGATAGGGGACTAGCGGGATTTGGCACCGGGGAGCTGTTTTTT
. few TRBJ2-2 TRBV12-3/TRBV12-4 CASSPGRTGELFF TGTGCCAGCAGTCCTGGACGTACCGGGGAGCTGTTTTTT
. . TRBJ1-5 TRBV6-2/TRBV6-3 CASSFPTLRYQPQHF TGTGCCAGCAGTTTCCCGACCCTGAGGTATCAGCCCCAGCATTTT
. many TRBJ2-7 TRBV5-6 CASRYNGGGYEQYF TGTGCCAGCAGATATAACGGGGGCGGGTACGAGCAGTACTTC
TRBD2 many TRBJ2-3 TRBV2 CASRGLAGDTQYF TGTGCCAGCAGGGGACTAGCGGGAGACACGCAGTATTTT
TRBD2 . TRBJ2-7 TRBV25-1 CASSAQDRTSGRSYEQYF TGTGCCAGCAGTGCGCAAGACCGGACTAGCGGGAGGAGCTACGAGCAGTACTTC
. . TRBJ1-1 TRBV20-1 CSAGDPKGRTEAFF TGCAGTGCTGGAGATCCCAAGGGAAGGACTGAAGCTTTCTTT
. once TRBJ1-1 TRBV7-9 CASSQPGGVDTEAFF TGTGCCAGCAGTCAACCCGGGGGCGTGGACACTGAAGCTTTCTTT
TRBD1 . TRBJ1-1 TRBV12-3/TRBV12-4 CASSPLTGGLEAFF TGTGCCAGCAGCCCGTTGACAGGGGGCCTTGAAGCTTTCTTT
. few TRBJ2-3 TRBV5-1 CASSLEVGAFAQYF TGCGCCAGCAGCTTGGAGGTTGGTGCGTTCGCGCAGTATTTT
. . TRBJ2-7 TRBV12-3/TRBV12-4 CASSFLLNQEIQYF TGTGCCAGCAGTTTCTTGTTGAACCAAGAGATCCAGTACTTC
. . TRBJ1-5 TRBV6-2/TRBV6-3 CASISDSSNQPQHF TGTGCCAGCATCTCAGACAGTAGCAATCAGCCCCAGCATTTT
. once TRBJ1-2 TRBV7-8 CASSLETFNPTF TGTGCCAGCAGCTTAGAAACCTTTAATCCCACCTTC
. . TRBJ2-6 TRBV6-1 CASLTGAPNVLTF TGTGCCAGTTTGACTGGAGCGCCCAACGTCCTGACTTTC
TRBD1 . TRBJ1-2 TRBV4-1 CASTNDRVGYGYTF TGCGCCAGCACCAACGACAGGGTAGGCTATGGCTACACCTTC
TRBD2 many TRBJ2-1 TRBV20-1 CSAILPGLAGGIEQFF TGCAGTGCTATTCTCCCGGGACTAGCGGGAGGTATTGAGCAGTTCTTC
TRBD1 . TRBJ2-7 TRBV29-1 CSVEGDRANEQYF TGCAGCGTTGAAGGGGACAGGGCCAACGAGCAGTACTTC